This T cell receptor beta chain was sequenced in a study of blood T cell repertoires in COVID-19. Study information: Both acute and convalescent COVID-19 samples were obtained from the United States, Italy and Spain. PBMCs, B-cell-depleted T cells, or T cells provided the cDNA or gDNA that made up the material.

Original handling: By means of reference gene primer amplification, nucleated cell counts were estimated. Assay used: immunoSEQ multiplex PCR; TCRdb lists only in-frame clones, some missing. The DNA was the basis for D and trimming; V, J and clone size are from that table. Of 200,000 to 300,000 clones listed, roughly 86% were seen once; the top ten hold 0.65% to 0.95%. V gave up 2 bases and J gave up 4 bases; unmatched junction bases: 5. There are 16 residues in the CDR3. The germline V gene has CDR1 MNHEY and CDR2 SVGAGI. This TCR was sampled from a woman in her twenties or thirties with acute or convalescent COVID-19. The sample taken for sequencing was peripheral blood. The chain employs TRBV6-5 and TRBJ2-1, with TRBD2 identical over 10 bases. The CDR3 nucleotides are TGTGCCAGCAGTTACAGACCGGGACTAGCGTACAATGAGCAGTTCTTC. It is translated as CASSYRPGLAYNEQFF.